One T cell receptor beta chain is described in this entry. The germline V and J ends were trimmed by 10 bases and 3 bases, with 25 bases remaining between them. Germline CDR1 LNHDA, CDR2 SQIVND (reference sequence). This CDR3 region has 16 residues. This sample was taken from a study of T cell changes during pregnancy in multiple sclerosis. Data came from immunoSEQ multiplex PCR; TCRdb stores just in-frame clones and leaves some out. The table has roughly 70,000 clones, almost 95% seen once. The chain recombines TRBV19 with TRBJ2-7; maybe TRBD1 (5 bases). The receptor was isolated from a female donor in good health, enrolled as a control in a pregnancy study. Here the sequenced sample was peripheral blood, taken in the third trimester of pregnancy. The chain's CDR3 is CATQRSWGEANYEQYF. CDR3 DNA: TGTGCCACCCAAAGAAGTTGGGGCGAGGCAAACTACGAGCAGTACTTC.